These 18 T cell receptor beta chains were sequenced from one sample in a study of response to subunit inactivated influenza vaccine. TCRdb redid the calling of the RT-PCR reads with MiXCR, one entry per CDR3 protein. The table includes about 800,000 distinct CDR3 sequences, approximately 22% detected once. The sequences come from PBMCs from blood, collected more than 4 days after vaccination. The receptors were gathered from a man aged 50 or older who received an inactivated influenza vaccine.

V usage is TRBV13 and J usage is TRBJ2-3, with D perhaps given as TRBD1 or TRBD2 (5 bases each). CDR1 is PRHDT and CDR2 is FYEKMQ in the germline V gene (reference sequence). The CDR3 contains 15 residues. Trimming removed 4 bases from V and 6 bases from J, with 17 bases in between. CDR3 bases: TGTGCCAGCAGCTCCCGGGACCCCGTCCGCGATACGCAGTATTTT. Translation gives CASSSRDPVRDTQYF. Full variable domain (missing parts from reference TRBV13 and TRBJ2-3): AAGVIQSPRHLIKEKRETATLKCYPIPRHDTVYWYQQGPGQDPQFLISFYEKMQSDKGSIPDRFSAQQFSDYHSELNMSSLELGDSALYFCASSSRDPVRDTQYFGPGTRLTVL.

This clonotype was counted ten times or more. The V call is TRBV12-3 or TRBV12-4, the J call TRBJ2-7; D call uncertain. The CDR3 consists of 14 residues. Trimming removed 6 bases from V and 1 base from J, with 13 bases in between. CDR3 sequence: CASRVGRRSYEQYF. CDR3 bases: TGTGCCAGCAGGGTCGGCAGGCGATCCTACGAGCAGTACTTC.

The chain links TRBV4-3 to TRBJ1-4, with no clear D. The CDR3 has 16 amino acids. CDR1 LGHNA and CDR2 YSLEER come from the germline V gene. V was shortened by 4 bases and J by 1 base, with 13 bases between the two germline ends. CDR3 DNA sequence: TGCGCCAGCAGCCCAGTGGGGATAGGAACTAATGAAAAACTGTTTTTT. Translating gives CASSPVGIGTNEKLFF.

This clonotype turned up a few times. The rearrangement uses TRBV20-1 and TRBJ1-6; unclear D gene. Germline CDR1 and CDR2: DFQATT and SNEGSKA (reference sequence). Trimming left V 2 bases short and J 11 bases short, with 22 bases between. The CDR3 loop spans 16 amino acids. For the CDR3, the DNA is TGCAGTGCTAGACTGGATGGGTTGGGGAGAAGCGCACCCCTCCACTTT. Translation: CSARLDGLGRSAPLHF.

The chain joins TRBV2 to TRBJ2-1; 7 bases match TRBD2. The V and J ends lost 3 bases and 0 bases, in that order; junction bases with no gene match: 11. This CDR3 has 18 residues. Germline-derived CDR1 and CDR2 are SNHLY and FYNNEI. The CDR3 sequence is CASSDGGDSRGSYNEQFF. The CDR3 coding sequence is TGTGCCAGCAGTGATGGGGGGGACTCCCGTGGCTCCTACAATGAGCAGTTCTTC.

The chain recombines TRBV28 with TRBJ2-7, with TRBD1 identical over 9 bases. Trimming at V came to 2 bases and at J to 2 bases, leaving 13 bases not matched to a gene. Germline CDR1 MDHEN, CDR2 SYDVKM. The CDR3 is 18 residues long. The CDR3 DNA is TGTGCCAGCAGTTTAACCTTTCTTGGGACAGGGACACCCTACGAGCAGTACTTC. Its protein is CASSLTFLGTGTPYEQYF.

The chain uses TRBV5-1 and TRBJ1-6; D is ambiguous. The CDR3 runs to 15 residues. CDR1 SGHRS and CDR2 YFSETQ come from the germline V gene. V was clipped by 1 base and J by 9 bases, with 14 bases between them. Here the CDR3 reads CASSLYLGSSSPLHF. CDR3 in DNA: TGCGCCAGCAGCTTGTACTTGGGGAGTAGTTCACCCCTCCACTTT.

The chain recombines TRBV20-1 with TRBJ2-3; TRBD2 is a possible D gene (5 bases). In germline, CDR1 is DFQATT, CDR2 SNEGSKA (reference sequence). V gave up 5 bases and J gave up 5 bases, with 17 bases separating them. This CDR3 spans 14 amino acids. CDR3 protein: CSAERERWEDTQYF. CDR3 DNA sequence: TGCAGTGCTGAGAGGGAGAGGTGGGAAGATACGCAGTATTTT.

J is TRBJ2-5 and V is TRBV28; tentatively, D is TRBD2 (6 bases). V gave up 6 bases and J gave up 4 bases, with 12 bases separating them. From germline, CDR1 is MDHEN and CDR2 SYDVKM. This CDR3 contains 13 residues. CDR3 protein: CASRVGGVETQYF. The CDR3 nucleotides read TGTGCCAGCAGGGTAGGAGGGGTAGAGACCCAGTACTTC.

The V gene is TRBV12-3 or TRBV12-4, the J gene TRBJ2-3; 8 positions match TRBD2. The CDR3 is 15 residues long. V dropped 6 bases and J dropped 6; count of bases not matched to a gene: 11. Here the CDR3 reads CASSLRLARGDTQYF. As DNA, the CDR3 is TGTGCCAGCAGCCTCAGACTAGCGAGGGGGGATACGCAGTATTTT.

This clonotype occurred a few times. This rearrangement joins TRBV12-3 or TRBV12-4 to TRBJ2-2, with D hard to call. The CDR3 consists of 15 residues. V was pared by 5 bases and J by 5 bases, with 15 bases between. The CDR3 region has the DNA TGTGCCAGCAGTATGGCCCCTCTAGGGACCGGGGAGCTGTTTTTT. It yields the protein CASSMAPLGTGELFF.

As for this clonotype: In this CDR3 the conserved last residue, phenylalanine or tryptophan, is missing, so a read error is likely. The CDR3 DNA reads as TGTGCCAGCAGCCAAGAGCAGGGGGCCTACAATGAGCAGTTCTTA. This translates into CASSQEQGAYNEQFL. The chain combines TRBV4-2 with TRBJ2-1; 7 bases align to TRBD1. The CDR3 is 15 residues long. J gave up 2 bases and V 0 bases, and 1 base lay outside the gene matches. The germline V gene encodes CDR1 LGHNA and CDR2 YNFKEQ.

In its sample, this clonotype was seen a few times. This chain joins TRBV10-3 and TRBJ2-2, with D possibly matching TRBD1 (5 bases). With 4 bases removed from V and 3 bases from J, the gap between germline ends came to 9 bases. In germline, CDR1 is ENHRY, CDR2 SYGVKD. The CDR3 runs 14 residues. The CDR3, as DNA: TGTGCCATCAGTGGCAGGGTGGACACCGGGGAGCTGTTTTTT. This gives the protein CAISGRVDTGELFF.

The chain links TRBV20-1 to TRBJ1-4; 8 bases match TRBD1. V shed 5 bases and J 3 bases; nucleotides not matched to a gene: 2. The CDR3 extends over 13 amino acids. The germline gives CDR1 DFQATT, CDR2 SNEGSKA (reference sequence). CDR3 nucleotide sequence: TGCAGTGCTGTACAGGGGGCTAATGAAAAACTGTTTTTT. It encodes CSAVQGANEKLFF.

The V gene is TRBV10-3, the J gene TRBJ1-5, with 8 bases fitting TRBD1. V shed 6 bases and J 4 bases; nucleotides not matched to a gene: 8. The CDR3 spans 15 residues. In germline, CDR1 is ENHRY, CDR2 SYGVKD. CDR3: CAIRAGTGTNQPQHF. The CDR3 coding sequence is TGTGCCATCAGGGCCGGGACAGGTACGAATCAGCCCCAGCATTTT.

V is TRBV11-1 and J is TRBJ2-1; TRBD1 is a possible D gene (5 bases). V was cut by 8 bases and J by 9 bases, with 20 bases left in between. Per germline, CDR1 SGHAT and CDR2 FQDESV (reference sequence). The CDR3 length is 14 residues. As DNA, the CDR3 is TGTGCCAGCTCCCCAGGGCGGTCCCAGGGTGAGCAGTTCTTC. Translated: CASSPGRSQGEQFF.

The chain carries TRBV6-2 or TRBV6-3 and TRBJ2-1; tentative D call: TRBD2 (5 bases). V was pared by 5 bases and J by 7 bases, with 18 bases between. The CDR3 is 15 amino acids. Germline assignment: CDR1 MNHEY and CDR2 SVGEGT. Written as DNA, the CDR3 is TGTGCCAGCAGTCCCCGAGGGATAGGGCCGAATGAGCAGTTCTTC. As protein: CASSPRGIGPNEQFF.

The chain is built from TRBV7-2 and TRBJ1-2, with D possibly being TRBD1 (6 bases). There are 16 residues in the CDR3. The germline V and J ends were trimmed by 1 base and 4 bases, with 16 bases remaining between them. Germline V CDR1 and CDR2: SGHTA, FQGNSA. Written as DNA, the CDR3 is TGTGCCAGCAGCTTAGGGTACAGGGTGATGGGCTATGGCTACACCTTC. This translates into CASSLGYRVMGYGYTF.